What follows is one T cell receptor (beta chain) and its context. These data originate in a study of early T cells in non-severe SARS-CoV-2 infection. Each CDR3 protein gets one entry after TCRdb re-called the 5' RACE reads with MiXCR. The repertoire holds 55,000 to 65,000 distinct CDR3 sequences, with roughly an eighth as singletons. V lost 6 bases and J 2 bases, leaving 8 bases between the germline ends. Germline assignment: CDR1 LGHNT and CDR2 FRNRAP. This CDR3 spans 13 amino acids. This chain connects TRBV12-5 to TRBJ1-5; D perhaps matches TRBD1 (5 bases). The sequence came from an adult who was a healthcare worker with PCR-confirmed SARS-CoV-2 infection or an uninfected control (not recorded which). The sequencing here drew on whole blood, taken at baseline. CDR3 DNA sequence: TGTGCTAGTGGGCAGGGCGGCAATCAGCCCCAGCATTTT. Translation gives CASGQGGNQPQHF.